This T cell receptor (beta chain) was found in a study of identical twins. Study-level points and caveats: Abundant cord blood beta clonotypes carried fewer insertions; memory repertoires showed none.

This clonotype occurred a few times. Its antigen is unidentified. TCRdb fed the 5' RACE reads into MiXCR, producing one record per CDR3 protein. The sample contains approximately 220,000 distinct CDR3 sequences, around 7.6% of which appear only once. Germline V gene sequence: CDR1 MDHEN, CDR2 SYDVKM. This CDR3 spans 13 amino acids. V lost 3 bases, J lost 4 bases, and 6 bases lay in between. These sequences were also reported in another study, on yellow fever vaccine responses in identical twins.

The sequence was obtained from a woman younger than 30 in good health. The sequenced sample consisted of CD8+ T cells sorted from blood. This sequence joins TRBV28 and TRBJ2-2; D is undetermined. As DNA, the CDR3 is TGTGCCAGCAGTTTCTTGATCACCGGGGAGCTGTTTTTT. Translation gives CASSFLITGELFF.